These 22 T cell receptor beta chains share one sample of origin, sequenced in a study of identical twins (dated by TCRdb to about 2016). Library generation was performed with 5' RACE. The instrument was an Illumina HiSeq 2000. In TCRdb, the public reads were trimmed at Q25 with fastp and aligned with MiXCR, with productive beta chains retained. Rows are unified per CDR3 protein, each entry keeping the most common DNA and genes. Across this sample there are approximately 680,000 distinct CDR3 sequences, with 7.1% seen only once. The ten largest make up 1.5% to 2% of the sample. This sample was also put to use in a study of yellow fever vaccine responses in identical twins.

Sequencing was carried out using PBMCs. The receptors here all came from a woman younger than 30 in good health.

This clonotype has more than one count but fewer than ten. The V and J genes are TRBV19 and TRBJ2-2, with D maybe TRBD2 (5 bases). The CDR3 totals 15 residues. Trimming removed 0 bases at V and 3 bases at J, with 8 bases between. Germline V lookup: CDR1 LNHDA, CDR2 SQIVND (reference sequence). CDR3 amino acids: CASSIDRGYTGELFF. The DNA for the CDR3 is TGTGCCAGTAGTATAGATCGGGGATACACCGGGGAGCTGTTTTTT.

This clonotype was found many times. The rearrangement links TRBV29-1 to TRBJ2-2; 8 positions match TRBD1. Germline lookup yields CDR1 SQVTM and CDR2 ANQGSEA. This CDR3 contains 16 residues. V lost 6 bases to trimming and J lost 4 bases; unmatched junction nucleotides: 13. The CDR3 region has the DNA TGCAGCGTCTTAATTGGACAGGGTCGTGTCACCGGGGAGCTGTTTTTT. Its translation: CSVLIGQGRVTGELFF.

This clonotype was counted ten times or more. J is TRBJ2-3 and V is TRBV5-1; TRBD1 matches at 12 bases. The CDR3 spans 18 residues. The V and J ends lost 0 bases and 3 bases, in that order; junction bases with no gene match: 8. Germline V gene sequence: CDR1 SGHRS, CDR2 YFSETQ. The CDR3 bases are TGCGCCAGCAGCTTGGGGGGACAGGGGGCTTCGCGAACAGATACGCAGTATTTT. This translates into CASSLGGQGASRTDTQYF.

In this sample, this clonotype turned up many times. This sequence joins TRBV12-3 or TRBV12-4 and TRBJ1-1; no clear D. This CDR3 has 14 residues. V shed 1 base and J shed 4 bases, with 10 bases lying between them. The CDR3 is CASSLGIGSTEAFF. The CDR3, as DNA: TGTGCCAGCAGTTTAGGGATTGGAAGCACTGAAGCTTTCTTT.

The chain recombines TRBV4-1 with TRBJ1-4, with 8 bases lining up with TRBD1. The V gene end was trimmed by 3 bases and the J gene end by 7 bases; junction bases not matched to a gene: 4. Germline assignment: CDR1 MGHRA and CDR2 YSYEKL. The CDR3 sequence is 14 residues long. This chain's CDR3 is CASSQKDRVEKLFF. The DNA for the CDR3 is TGCGCCAGCAGCCAGAAGGACAGGGTTGAAAAACTGTTTTTT.

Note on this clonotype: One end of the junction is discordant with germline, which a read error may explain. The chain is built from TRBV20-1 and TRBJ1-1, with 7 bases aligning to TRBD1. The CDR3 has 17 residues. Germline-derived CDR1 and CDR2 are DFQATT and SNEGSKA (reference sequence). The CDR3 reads CCARDTGTALMNTEAFF. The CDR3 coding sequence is TGCTGTGCTAGAGATACCGGGACAGCCCTGATGAACACTGAAGCTTTCTTT.

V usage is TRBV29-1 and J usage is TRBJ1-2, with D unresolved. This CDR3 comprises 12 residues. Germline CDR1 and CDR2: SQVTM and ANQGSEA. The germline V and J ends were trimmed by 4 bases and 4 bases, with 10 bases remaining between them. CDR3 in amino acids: CSVGEAGYGYTF. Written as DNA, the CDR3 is TGCAGCGTTGGTGAGGCTGGCTATGGCTACACCTTC.

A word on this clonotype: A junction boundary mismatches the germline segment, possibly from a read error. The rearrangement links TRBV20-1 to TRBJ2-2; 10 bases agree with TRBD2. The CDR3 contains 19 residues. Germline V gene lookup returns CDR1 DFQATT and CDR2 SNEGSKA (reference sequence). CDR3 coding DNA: TGCAGGGCTAAAGCTCCGGGCGTAGCGGGAGGCCGTGGCACCGGGGAGCTGTTTTTT. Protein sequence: CRAKAPGVAGGRGTGELFF.

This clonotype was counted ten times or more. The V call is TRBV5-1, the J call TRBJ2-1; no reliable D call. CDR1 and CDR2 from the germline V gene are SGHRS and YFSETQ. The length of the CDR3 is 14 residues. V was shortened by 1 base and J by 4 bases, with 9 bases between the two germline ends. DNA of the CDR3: TGCGCCAGCAGCTTGCATCTCGATTACAATGAGCAGTTCTTC. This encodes CASSLHLDYNEQFF.

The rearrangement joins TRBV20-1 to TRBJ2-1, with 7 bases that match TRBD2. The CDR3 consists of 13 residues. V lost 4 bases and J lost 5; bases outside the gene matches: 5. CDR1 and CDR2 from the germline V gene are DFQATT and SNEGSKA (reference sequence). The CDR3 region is CSAKGLKNNEQFF. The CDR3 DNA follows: TGCAGTGCTAAGGGACTAAAAAACAATGAGCAGTTCTTC.

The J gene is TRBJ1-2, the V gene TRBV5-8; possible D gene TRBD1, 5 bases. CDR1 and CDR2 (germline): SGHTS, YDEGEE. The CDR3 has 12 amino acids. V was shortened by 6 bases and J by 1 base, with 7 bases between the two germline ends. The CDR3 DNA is TGTGCCAGCACCAGGGTTAACTATGGCTACACCTTC. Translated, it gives CASTRVNYGYTF.

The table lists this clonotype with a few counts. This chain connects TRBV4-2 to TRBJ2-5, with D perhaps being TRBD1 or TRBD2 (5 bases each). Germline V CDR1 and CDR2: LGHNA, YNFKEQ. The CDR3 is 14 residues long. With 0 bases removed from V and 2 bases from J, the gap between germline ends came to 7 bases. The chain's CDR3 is CASSQDWGQETQYF. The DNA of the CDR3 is TGTGCCAGCAGCCAAGATTGGGGGCAAGAGACCCAGTACTTC.

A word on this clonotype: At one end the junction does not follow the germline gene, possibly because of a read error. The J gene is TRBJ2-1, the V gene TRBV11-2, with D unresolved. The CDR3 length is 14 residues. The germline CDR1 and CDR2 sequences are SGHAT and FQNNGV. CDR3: CASSLASGYNVQFF. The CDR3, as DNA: TGTGCCAGCAGCTTAGCTTCCGGGTACAATGTGCAGTTCTTC.

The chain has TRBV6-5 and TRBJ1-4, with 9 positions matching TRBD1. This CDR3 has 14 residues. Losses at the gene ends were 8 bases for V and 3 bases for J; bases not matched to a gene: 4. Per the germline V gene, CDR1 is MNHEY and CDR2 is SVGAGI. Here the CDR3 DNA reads TGTGCCAGCTGTTGGACAGGGGCTAATGAAAAACTGTTTTTT. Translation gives CASCWTGANEKLFF.

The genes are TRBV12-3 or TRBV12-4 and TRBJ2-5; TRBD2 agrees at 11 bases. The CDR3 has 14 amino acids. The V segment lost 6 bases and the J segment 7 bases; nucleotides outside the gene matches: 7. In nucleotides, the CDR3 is TGTGCCAGCAGCACTAGCGGGAGTCCCGGGACCCAGTACTTC. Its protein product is CASSTSGSPGTQYF.

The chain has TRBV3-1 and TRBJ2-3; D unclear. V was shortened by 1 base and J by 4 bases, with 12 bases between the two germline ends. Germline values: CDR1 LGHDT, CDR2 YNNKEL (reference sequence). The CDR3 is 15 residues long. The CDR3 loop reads CASSQGLEESDTQYF. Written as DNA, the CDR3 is TGTGCCAGCAGCCAAGGTCTAGAGGAGTCAGATACGCAGTATTTT.

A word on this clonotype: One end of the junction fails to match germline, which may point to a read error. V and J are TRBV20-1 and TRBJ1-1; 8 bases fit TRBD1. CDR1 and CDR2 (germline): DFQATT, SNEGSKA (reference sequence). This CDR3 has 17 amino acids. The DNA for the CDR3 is TGCTGTGCTAGAGATCTTGGGACAGGCTACATGAACACTGAAGCTTTCTTT. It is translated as CCARDLGTGYMNTEAFF.

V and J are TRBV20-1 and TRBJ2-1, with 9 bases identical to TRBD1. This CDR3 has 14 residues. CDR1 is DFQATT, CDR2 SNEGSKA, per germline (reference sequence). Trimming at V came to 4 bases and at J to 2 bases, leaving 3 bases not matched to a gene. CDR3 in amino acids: CSATGTGTYNEQFF. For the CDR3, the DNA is TGCAGTGCTACGGGGACAGGGACCTACAATGAGCAGTTCTTC.

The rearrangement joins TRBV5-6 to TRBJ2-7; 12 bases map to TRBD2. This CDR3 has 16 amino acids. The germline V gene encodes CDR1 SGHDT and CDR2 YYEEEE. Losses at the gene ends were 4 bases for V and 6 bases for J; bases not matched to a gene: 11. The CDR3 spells CASSRRRTSGVREQYV. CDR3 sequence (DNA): TGTGCCAGCAGCCGCCGCCGGACTAGCGGGGTCCGCGAGCAGTACGTC.

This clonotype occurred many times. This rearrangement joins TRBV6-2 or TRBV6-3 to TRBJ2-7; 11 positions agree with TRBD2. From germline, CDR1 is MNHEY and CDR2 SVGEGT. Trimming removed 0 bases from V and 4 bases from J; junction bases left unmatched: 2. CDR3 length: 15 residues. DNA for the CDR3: TGTGCCAGCAGTTACTCGGGACTAGCGGTATACGAGCAGTACTTC. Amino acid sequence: CASSYSGLAVYEQYF.

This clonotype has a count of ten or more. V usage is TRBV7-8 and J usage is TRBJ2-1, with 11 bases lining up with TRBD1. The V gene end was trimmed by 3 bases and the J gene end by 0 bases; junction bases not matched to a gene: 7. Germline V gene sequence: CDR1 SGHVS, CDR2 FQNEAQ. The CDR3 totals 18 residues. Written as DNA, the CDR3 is TGTGCCAGCAGCTTCCCGGGACAGGGGGAGAGCTCCTACAATGAGCAGTTCTTC. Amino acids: CASSFPGQGESSYNEQFF.

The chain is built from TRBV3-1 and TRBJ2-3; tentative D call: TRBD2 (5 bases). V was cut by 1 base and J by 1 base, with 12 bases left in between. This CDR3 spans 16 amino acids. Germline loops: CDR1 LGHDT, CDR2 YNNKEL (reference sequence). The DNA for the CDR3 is TGTGCCAGCAGCCAAGTGGGTTTGGGAGGCACAGATACGCAGTATTTT. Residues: CASSQVGLGGTDTQYF.